These 24 T cell receptor beta chains came from one sample sequenced in a study of T cells in Graves' hyperthyroidism and ophthalmopathy. Amplification yielded TCR beta CDR3 regions, with RNA transcripts as the source. During a first-round RT-PCR of the TCR CDR3, the HTBI primer set was used. TCRdb recomputed calls from the multiplex PCR reads with MiXCR, one row per CDR3 protein. This table has 490,000 or so distinct CDR3 sequences, 20% to 25% appearing once. The material sequenced was blood. All receptors derive from a woman in her sixties or seventies with Graves' ophthalmopathy.

This clonotype was counted ten times or more. The chain couples TRBV7-2 to TRBJ1-4; D perhaps matches TRBD1 (5 bases). The CDR3 has 16 residues. Germline V gene lookup returns CDR1 SGHTA and CDR2 FQGNSA. With 0 bases removed from V and 4 bases from J, the gap between germline ends came to 12 bases. The CDR3 reads CASSLARLGLNEKLFF. For the CDR3, the DNA is TGTGCCAGCAGCTTAGCGCGTCTGGGGCTTAATGAAAAACTGTTTTTT.

The chain recombines TRBV20-1 with TRBJ1-2; maybe TRBD1 (5 bases). CDR3 length: 12 amino acids. The V end was cut by 4 bases, the J end by 4 bases, with 10 bases between. From germline, CDR1 is DFQATT and CDR2 SNEGSKA (reference sequence). The CDR3 coding sequence is TGCAGTGCTATAGGAGGGGTCTATGGCTACACCTTC. This encodes CSAIGGVYGYTF.

V usage is TRBV28 and J usage is TRBJ2-2; possibly TRBD2 for D (5 bases). V lost 2 bases and J 7 bases, leaving 8 bases between the germline ends. CDR3 length equals 13 residues. Per germline, CDR1 MDHEN and CDR2 SYDVKM. CDR3 loop: CASSLRSGGELFF. The CDR3 bases are TGTGCCAGCAGTTTAAGGAGCGGCGGGGAGCTGTTTTTT. The complete variable domain, with remaining parts taken from reference TRBV28 and TRBJ2-2, reads DVKVTQSSRYLVKRTGEKVFLECVQDMDHENMFWYRQDPGLGLRLIYFSYDVKMKEKGDIPEGYSVSREKKERFSLILESASTNQTSMYLCASSLRSGGELFFGEGSRLTVL.

The chain combines TRBV2 with TRBJ2-2; 10 bases align to TRBD2. Germline V CDR1 and CDR2: SNHLY, FYNNEI. The CDR3 contains 17 residues. The ends lost 1 base at V and 7 bases at J; junction bases unmatched: 9. CDR3 protein: CASSEVWLAGADGELFF. The CDR3 DNA follows: TGTGCCAGCAGTGAAGTCTGGCTAGCGGGAGCGGACGGGGAGCTGTTTTTT. The entire variable domain, with the rest obtained from reference TRBV2 and TRBJ2-2, is as follows: EPEVTQTPSHQVTQMGQEVILRCVPISNHLYFYWYRQILGQKVEFLVSFYNNEISEKSEIFDDQFSVERPDGSNFTLKIRSTKLEDSAMYFCASSEVWLAGADGELFFGEGSRLTVL.

This clonotype was found many times. The gene calls are TRBV28 and TRBJ2-1; 11 bases line up with TRBD2. The ends lost 2 bases at V and 7 bases at J; junction bases unmatched: 7. The CDR3 contains 16 residues. Per germline, CDR1 MDHEN and CDR2 SYDVKM. The CDR3 spells CASSLQIAGGRNEQFF. The CDR3 DNA sequence: TGTGCCAGCAGTTTACAGATAGCGGGAGGGCGTAATGAGCAGTTCTTC. The full variable domain, its missing parts supplied by reference TRBV28 and TRBJ2-1, is DVKVTQSSRYLVKRTGEKVFLECVQDMDHENMFWYRQDPGLGLRLIYFSYDVKMKEKGDIPEGYSVSREKKERFSLILESASTNQTSMYLCASSLQIAGGRNEQFFGPGTRLTVL.

For the CDR3, the DNA is TGTGCCAGCCGTAGGGACACGGCAAATGGCTACACCTTC. It yields the protein CASRRDTANGYTF. J is TRBJ1-2 and V is TRBV6-1, with D possibly being TRBD1 (6 bases). Germline V gene data show CDR1 as MNHNS and CDR2 as SASEGT. Trimming took 8 bases from V and 6 from J, leaving 16 bases between them. This CDR3 is 13 amino acids long.

The J gene is TRBJ2-7, the V gene TRBV4-1, with D possibly TRBD1 on 6 matching bases. CDR3 length: 16 residues. The germline gives CDR1 MGHRA, CDR2 YSYEKL. V lost 0 bases to trimming and J lost 1 base, with 13 bases between them. The CDR3 region is CASSQDLGTRSYEQYF. The CDR3 DNA is TGCGCCAGCAGCCAAGATCTAGGGACAAGATCCTACGAGCAGTACTTC.

The table lists this clonotype with a few counts. The genes are TRBV20-1 and TRBJ1-1; possibly TRBD1 for D (6 bases). The germline V gene encodes CDR1 DFQATT and CDR2 SNEGSKA (reference sequence). Trimming removed 8 bases at V and 6 bases at J, with 16 bases between. CDR3 length: 12 residues. The CDR3 sequence is CSKGVGVPEAFF. CDR3 in DNA: TGCAGTAAGGGGGTTGGTGTACCTGAAGCTTTCTTT.

The sample holds many counts of this clonotype. The chain carries TRBV11-2 and TRBJ2-7, with TRBD1 matching over 7 bases. V dropped 8 bases and J dropped 5; count of bases not matched to a gene: 9. The CDR3 length is 13 residues. CDR1 is SGHAT and CDR2 is FQNNGV in the germline V gene. The CDR3 spells CASGRQGHHEQYF. In nucleotides, the CDR3 is TGTGCCAGCGGGCGACAGGGTCACCACGAGCAGTACTTC.

The table lists this clonotype with many counts. The chain combines TRBV15 with TRBJ2-3, with TRBD2 matching 9 bases. Germline V CDR1 and CDR2: LNHNV, YYDKDF (reference sequence). CDR3 length: 16 amino acids. V shed 3 bases and J 1 base; nucleotides not matched to a gene: 5. The CDR3 sequence is CATSSLTSGRTDTQYF. As DNA, the CDR3 is TGTGCCACCAGCAGTCTGACTAGCGGTCGCACAGATACGCAGTATTTT.

V is TRBV12-3 or TRBV12-4 and J is TRBJ2-4; D gene uncertain. V lost 3 bases and J lost 4, with 1 base in between. The CDR3 covers 11 residues. CDR3 region: CASSFKNIQYF. In nucleotides, the CDR3 is TGTGCCAGCAGTTTTAAAAACATTCAGTACTTC.

This clonotype was seen ten or more times. CDR3 loop: CASSLTGTPNYGYTF. DNA of the CDR3: TGTGCCAGCAGCCTTACAGGGACCCCTAACTATGGCTACACCTTC. The V gene is TRBV7-2, the J gene TRBJ1-2; tentatively, D is TRBD1 (6 bases). V was cut by 5 bases and J by 0 bases, with 13 bases left in between. Germline values: CDR1 SGHTA, CDR2 FQGNSA. CDR3 length equals 15 residues.

The chain recombines TRBV5-6 with TRBJ1-2; D ambiguous. Germline CDR1 is SGHDT and CDR2 is YYEEEE. The CDR3 runs 14 residues. The ends were cut back, 4 bases at V and 7 bases at J, with 17 bases in the middle. The CDR3 region has the DNA TGTGCCAGCAGCGGTCAATTCGGGGTTGGTGGCTACACCTTC. Translating gives CASSGQFGVGGYTF.

The V call is TRBV7-2, the J call TRBJ2-3; D is possibly TRBD2 (7 bases). The germline gives CDR1 SGHTA, CDR2 FQGNSA. Trimming cost V 5 bases and J 0 bases, with 24 bases left between them. This CDR3 comprises 19 residues. The CDR3 DNA follows: TGTGCCAGCAGCCTGACGGCGGGGGACATCCCAACTAGCACAGATACGCAGTATTTT. This gives the protein CASSLTAGDIPTSTDTQYF.

V and J are TRBV6-4 and TRBJ1-6, with no clear D. The germline V gene has CDR1 MRHNA and CDR2 SNTAGT. V lost 4 bases and J 6 bases, leaving 7 bases between the germline ends. CDR3 size: 13 residues. CDR3: CASSVTFNSPLHF. The DNA for the CDR3 is TGTGCCAGCAGTGTCACTTTTAATTCACCCCTCCACTTT.

Comments on this clonotype: It may be a read error: a sequence one base away is much more abundant. The genes are TRBV3-1 and TRBJ2-7; D not resolved. CDR1 and CDR2 (germline): LGHDT, YNNKEL (reference sequence). The CDR3 contains 15 residues. The CDR3 coding sequence is TGTGCCAGCAGCCAAGATGGCACAAACTCCTACAAGCAGTACTTC. Amino acid sequence: CASSQDGTNSYKQYF.

This clonotype was seen more than once but under ten times. This chain uses TRBV13 with TRBJ2-7, with 8 bases aligning to TRBD2. Trimming cost V 5 bases and J 2 bases; bases outside gene matches: 5. The CDR3 runs to 14 residues. Germline assignment: CDR1 PRHDT and CDR2 FYEKMQ (reference sequence). The CDR3, as DNA: TGTGCCAGCAGCCGAGCGGGAGAGGCCTACGAGCAGTACTTC. It codes for CASSRAGEAYEQYF.

This clonotype was counted ten times or more. The J gene is TRBJ1-1, the V gene TRBV7-3; D might be TRBD1 (6 bases). Germline assignment: CDR1 SGHTA and CDR2 FQGTGA. The CDR3 is 13 residues long. V lost 4 bases, J lost 5 bases, and 11 bases lay in between. The CDR3: CASSYNRDTEAFF. CDR3 DNA sequence: TGTGCCAGCAGCTACAACAGGGATACTGAAGCTTTCTTT.

This chain links TRBV20-1 with TRBJ2-5; 12 nucleotides match TRBD2. This CDR3 spans 15 amino acids. Trimming removed 6 bases from V and 5 bases from J; junction bases left unmatched: 10. In germline, CDR1 is DFQATT, CDR2 SNEGSKA (reference sequence). The CDR3 sequence: CSAGGLAGIEETQYF. The DNA for the CDR3 is TGCAGTGCGGGCGGACTAGCGGGAATCGAGGAGACCCAGTACTTC.

This clonotype was picked up many times. This rearrangement joins TRBV6-2 or TRBV6-3 to TRBJ1-1; D ambiguous. The CDR3 is 14 residues long. Trimming stripped 6 bases from V and 4 bases from J, with 15 bases between. Per the germline V gene, CDR1 is MNHEY and CDR2 is SVGEGT. CDR3 nucleotide sequence: TGTGCCAGCAGCCGCCCCTTGCGGGGCACTGAAGCTTTCTTT. Translating it yields CASSRPLRGTEAFF.

In this sample, this clonotype turned up a few times. The gene calls are TRBV3-1 and TRBJ2-2; the D gene could be TRBD1 or TRBD2 (5 bases each). Germline assignment: CDR1 LGHDT and CDR2 YNNKEL (reference sequence). This CDR3 contains 15 residues. With 4 bases removed from V and 6 bases from J, the gap between germline ends came to 15 bases. Here the CDR3 DNA reads TGTGCCAGCAGCCCCCCGGGGTGGGGCGCCGGGGAGCTGTTTTTT. As protein: CASSPPGWGAGELFF.

This clonotype was observed many times. The chain joins TRBV12-3 or TRBV12-4 to TRBJ1-5; TRBD1 matches at 7 bases. With V trimmed by 5 bases and J by 5 bases, 6 bases remained unmatched. The CDR3 is 14 amino acids. CDR3 nucleotide sequence: TGTGCCAGCAGTATCGGACAGGCTTATCAGCCCCAGCATTTT. Protein sequence: CASSIGQAYQPQHF.

This clonotype was found many times. V is TRBV10-2 and J is TRBJ2-3; tentatively, D is TRBD2 (6 bases). The V gene's germline CDR1 is WSHSY and CDR2 SAAADI. CDR3 length: 17 amino acids. The V and J ends lost 0 bases and 0 bases respectively, with 13 bases between them. The CDR3 nucleotides are TGCGCCAGCAGTGAGTCGAGTTTTGGGACTAGCACAGATACGCAGTATTTT. Amino acid sequence: CASSESSFGTSTDTQYF.

This clonotype has a handful of counts. The V and J genes are TRBV6-4 and TRBJ1-5; 9 positions match TRBD1. CDR1 is MRHNA, CDR2 SNTAGT, per germline. Germline trimming cut 9 bases from V and 3 bases from J; bases unmatched to any gene: 9. The CDR3 runs 15 residues. CDR3 bases: TGTGCCAGATATACAGGGGGCAGAATCAATCAGCCCCAGCATTTT. Protein sequence: CARYTGGRINQPQHF.